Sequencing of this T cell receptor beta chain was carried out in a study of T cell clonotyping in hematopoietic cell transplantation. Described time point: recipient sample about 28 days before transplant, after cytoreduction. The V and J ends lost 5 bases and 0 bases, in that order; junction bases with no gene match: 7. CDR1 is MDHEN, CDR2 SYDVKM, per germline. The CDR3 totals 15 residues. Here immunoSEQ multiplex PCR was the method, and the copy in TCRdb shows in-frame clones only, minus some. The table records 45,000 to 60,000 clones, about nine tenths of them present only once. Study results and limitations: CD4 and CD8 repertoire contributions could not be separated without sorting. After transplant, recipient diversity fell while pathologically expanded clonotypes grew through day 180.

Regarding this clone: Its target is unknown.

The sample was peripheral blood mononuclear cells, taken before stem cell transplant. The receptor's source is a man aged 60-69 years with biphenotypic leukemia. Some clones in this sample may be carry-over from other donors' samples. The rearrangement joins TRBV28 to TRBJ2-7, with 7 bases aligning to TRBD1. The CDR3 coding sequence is TGTGCCAGCAGTCCTACAGGGGAGAGCTCCTACGAGCAGTACTTC. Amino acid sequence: CASSPTGESSYEQYF. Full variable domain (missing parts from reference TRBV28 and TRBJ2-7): DVKVTQSSRYLVKRTGEKVFLECVQDMDHENMFWYRQDPGLGLRLIYFSYDVKMKEKGDIPEGYSVSREKKERFSLILESASTNQTSMYLCASSPTGESSYEQYFGPGTRLTVT.